One and the same sample provided the 8 T cell receptor beta chains below, sequenced in a study of T cell responses to AZD1222 COVID-19 vaccine. TCRdb keeps only in-frame clones here, not all; method: immunoSEQ multiplex PCR. Of roughly 130,000 clones in the sample, about 90% were seen once. The input for sequencing was peripheral blood, taken on day 0 of AZD1222 vaccination. Receptors were obtained from an adult in good health.

The V call is TRBV29-1, the J call TRBJ1-6; the D gene is possibly TRBD1 (5 bases). V was pared by 3 bases and J by 8 bases, with 11 bases between. The germline V gene encodes CDR1 SQVTM and CDR2 ANQGSEA. CDR3 size: 13 residues. The CDR3 loop reads CSVEGRKDSPLHF. CDR3 in DNA: TGCAGCGTTGAGGGACGGAAGGATTCACCCCTCCACTTT.

CDR3 coding DNA: TGTGCCAGCAGCCAAGGTCTCCCCAGGACAGGGGGCTATGGCTACACCTTC. This sequence encodes CASSQGLPRTGGYGYTF. The J gene is TRBJ1-2, the V gene TRBV3-1 (or the pseudogene TRBV3-2); 10 nucleotides align to TRBD1. V lost 1 base to trimming and J lost 4 bases; unmatched junction nucleotides: 9. CDR1 LGHDT and CDR2 YNNKEL come from the germline V gene (reference sequence). CDR3 length: 17 residues.

The chain carries TRBV24-1 and TRBJ2-2; 12 bases map to TRBD1. From germline, CDR1 is KGHDR and CDR2 SFDVKD. The CDR3 length is 17 residues. Trimming at V came to 4 bases and at J to 5 bases, leaving 7 bases not matched to a gene. CDR3 nucleotides: TGTGCCACCAGTGACTCCGGGACAGGGGGCGTTACCGGGGAGCTGTTTTTT. This sequence encodes CATSDSGTGGVTGELFF.

J is TRBJ2-1 and V is TRBV6-2 or TRBV6-3; 10 bases are a match to TRBD2. Germline V gene data show CDR1 as MNHEY and CDR2 as SVGEGT. Unmatched junction bases numbered 6, after V lost 3 bases and J lost 7 bases. CDR3 length: 15 amino acids. The chain's CDR3 is CASSYKREGGNEQFF. The DNA for the CDR3 is TGTGCCAGCAGTTATAAGCGGGAGGGGGGTAATGAGCAGTTCTTC.

The chain recombines TRBV11-3 with TRBJ2-3, with D perhaps given as TRBD1 or TRBD2 (5 bases each). Trimming left V 0 bases short and J 6 bases short, with 7 bases between. This CDR3 contains 13 residues. From germline, CDR1 is SGHNT and CDR2 YENEEA. This CDR3 reads CASSLEEGDTQYF. The CDR3 DNA follows: TGTGCCAGCAGCTTAGAAGAGGGGGATACGCAGTATTTT.

This chain links TRBV4-1 with TRBJ1-2; possibly TRBD1 for D (5 bases). CDR1 and CDR2 from the germline V gene are MGHRA and YSYEKL. Trimming removed 1 base at V and 0 bases at J, with 12 bases between. This CDR3 spans 16 amino acids. CDR3 in DNA: TGCGCCAGCAGCCAAGTCCCGCGACAGACTAACTATGGCTACACCTTC. Protein: CASSQVPRQTNYGYTF.

The genes are TRBV25-1 and TRBJ1-1; 8 nucleotides line up with TRBD1. This CDR3 is 14 amino acids long. Germline CDR1 and CDR2: MGHDK and SYGVNS. V gave up 6 bases and J gave up 5 bases; unmatched junction bases: 8. The CDR3 DNA reads as TGTGCCAGCAGCGAAAGGACAGGGTGGACTGAAGCTTTCTTT. Amino acid sequence: CASSERTGWTEAFF.

The genes are TRBV11-3 and TRBJ1-1, with D uncertain. The CDR3 runs to 13 residues. Germline values: CDR1 SGHNT, CDR2 YENEEA. Trimming took off 5 bases at V and 6 bases at J, with 13 bases between the two ends. CDR3 nucleotides: TGTGCCAGCAGCCTAGGACGCAGCCCTGAAGCTTTCTTT. It translates to CASSLGRSPEAFF. The variable domain in full, with the rest retrieved from reference TRBV11-3 and TRBJ1-1, is EAGVVQSPRYKIIEKKQPVAFWCNPISGHNTLYWYLQNLGQGPELLIRYENEEAVDDSQLPKDRFSAERLKGVDSTLKIQPAELGDSAVYLCASSLGRSPEAFFGQGTRLTVV.